The clone carrying this TCR beta chain was detected only a few times. Its antigen is not identified. TCRdb called the 5' RACE reads again in MiXCR, with one record for every CDR3 protein. The table lists fewer than 300,000 distinct CDR3 sequences, over 15% of them singletons. This sample is drawn from a study of T-cell memory formation after mild COVID-19. On the study more broadly: The two donors had largely donor-specific TCR clusters. The study's findings and limits: Contracting CD4+ clones lay largely in CM and EM, with CD8+ ones residing in EMRA.

This sequence was found in a man younger than 30 who had mild COVID-19 (a few samples of this study predate the infection). Cell type and time point are not known. The sample comprised PBMCs or a T cell subset sorted from them (not recorded which).

CDR3 coding DNA: TGTGCCAGCTCGCCAGAAAGGGACTATGGCTACACCTTC. Translated: CASSPERDYGYTF. The chain links TRBV18 to TRBJ1-2; D is unclear. The V end lost 6 bases, the J end lost 3 bases, and 11 bases lay between the germline ends. Per the germline V gene, CDR1 is KGHSH and CDR2 is LQKENI. The CDR3 sequence is 13 residues long.